This TCR beta chain was found in a study of response to subunit inactivated influenza vaccine. The V and J ends lost 3 bases and 1 base respectively, with 11 bases between them. Germline CDR1 is KGHSH and CDR2 is LQKENI. The CDR3 spans 15 residues. This clonotype was observed a few times. Antigen unknown. Study-wide results and limits: T cells newly recruited by each seasonal influenza vaccination are few, the authors suggested.

Each CDR3 protein is one row after TCRdb ran MiXCR on the RT-PCR reads. Here the sample spans 450,000 to 600,000 distinct CDR3 sequences, 16% being singletons. The clonotype comes from a man aged 45-69 years who received an inactivated influenza vaccine. This sequence joins TRBV18 and TRBJ2-3; D unclear. The input for sequencing was CD4+ T cells sorted from PBMCs, taken less than 25 months after vaccination. DNA for the CDR3: TGTGCCAGCTCACCGTCAATAGACCGCACAGATACGCAGTATTTT. Residues: CASSPSIDRTDTQYF.